Shown below are 11 T cell receptor beta chains from a single sample sequenced in a study of monozygotic twins with inflammatory bowel disease. TCRdb reprocessed the 5' RACE reads and stores each CDR3 protein as one record, lacking DNA. The sample totals some 210,000 distinct CDR3 sequences. Input material: blood. All receptors derive from a human donor with ulcerative colitis or Crohn's disease, or a healthy co-twin of an affected twin (not recorded which).

CDR3 loop: CASNPRDRAQPQHF. The genes are TRBV19 and TRBJ1-5; TCRdb outputs TRBD1, but without DNA this stays unchecked. The germline gives CDR1 LNHDA, CDR2 SQIVND (reference sequence). This CDR3 spans 14 amino acids.

The V gene is TRBV10-3, the J gene TRBJ2-1; TCRdb selects TRBD1, and the lack of DNA leaves this call unchecked. The CDR3 contains 12 residues. CDR1 ENHRY and CDR2 SYGVKD come from the germline V gene. The CDR3 here is CAISNGGGEQFF.

The chain joins TRBV19 to TRBJ2-2; TCRdb's D gene call, TRBD1, goes unchecked for lack of DNA. Germline lookup yields CDR1 LNHDA and CDR2 SQIVND (reference sequence). There are 13 residues in the CDR3. CDR3 sequence: CASSIGADGELFF.

This chain joins TRBV20-1 and TRBJ1-5. The CDR3 sequence is 14 residues long. CDR1 DFQATT and CDR2 SNEGSKA come from the germline V gene (reference sequence). This chain's CDR3 is CSARTTNRNQPQHF.

The chain employs TRBV20-1 and TRBJ1-4; TCRdb lists TRBD1, though no DNA is available to test this call. The CDR3 loop spans 13 amino acids. The germline V gene has CDR1 DFQATT and CDR2 SNEGSKA (reference sequence). This CDR3 reads CSAQQGANEKLFF.

The CDR3 reads CASSERFGGNTEAFF. The chain has TRBV2 and TRBJ1-1. Germline V CDR1 and CDR2: SNHLY, FYNNEI. This CDR3 is built from 15 residues.

CDR3 protein: CASSKGPSRTGELFF. This chain links TRBV7-9 with TRBJ2-2; the TCRdb D gene call, TRBD2, has no DNA to confirm it. The CDR3 extends over 15 amino acids. Germline values: CDR1 SEHNR, CDR2 FQNEAQ (reference sequence).

The chain joins TRBV12-3 or TRBV12-4 to TRBJ2-5; lacking DNA, the TRBD1 call made by TCRdb goes unchecked. This CDR3 has 14 amino acids. CDR3 protein: CASSLNRAQETQYF.

This chain uses TRBV5-6 with TRBJ2-2; the D call of TRBD1 rests on TCRdb alone, since no DNA is present to check it. The CDR3 runs 13 residues. Germline assignment: CDR1 SGHDT and CDR2 YYEEEE. The CDR3 loop reads CASSRDITGELFF.

The CDR3 region is CASSRGGDTNYGYTF. The V call is TRBV25-1, the J call TRBJ1-2; TCRdb calls TRBD1, which cannot be checked without DNA. Germline V lookup: CDR1 MGHDK, CDR2 SYGVNS. There are 15 residues in the CDR3.

This rearrangement joins TRBV15 to TRBJ2-1; the TRBD2 assignment by TCRdb is unverifiable without DNA. This CDR3 is built from 15 residues. Germline CDR1 LNHNV, CDR2 YYDKDF (reference sequence). The CDR3 is CATRPSGGAYNEQFF.